This T cell receptor (beta chain) originates from a study of OX40 agonist ivuxolimab in advanced cancers. No patient had autoimmune disease or received systemic immunosuppression. Trimming removed 3 bases from V and 8 bases from J, with 14 bases in between. The CDR3 length is 14 residues. Germline-derived CDR1 and CDR2 are LGHNA and YNFKEQ. Sequenced by immunoSEQ multiplex PCR; TCRdb stores in-frame clones only, minus some. The sample includes 9,500 to 12,000 clones, roughly 73% of them seen just once. The receptor comes from an adult with an advanced solid tumor such as melanoma, head and neck, liver or kidney cancer. The input for sequencing was CD4+ or CD8+ T cells sorted from blood, taken in a trial of the OX40 agonist ivuxolimab. The chain is built from TRBV4-2 and TRBJ2-1, with D perhaps TRBD1 or TRBD2 (6 bases each). The CDR3 protein is CASSHLLGGDEQFF. CDR3 DNA sequence: TGTGCCAGCAGCCACCTCCTGGGGGGCGATGAGCAGTTCTTC.